These T cell receptor beta chains were read from a single sample in a study of metastatic and nonmetastatic thyroid tumors. TCRdb re-analyzed the PCR reads using MiXCR. Of around 30,000 clones detected, about 18% appear once; the ten largest clones hold about 4.6%. Source material: blood. These receptors came from a female donor with papillary thyroid cancer or a benign thyroid nodule (not recorded which). Some clones in this sample may be carry-over from other donors' samples. The CDR3 runs from the conserved cysteine through the conserved F or W. A D gene is named only where the DNA matches it firmly. Size is stated for part of the rows, as once, few or many counts, or as a class when the clone is expanded.

CDR3 protein	CDR3 DNA	clone size	J gene	D gene	V gene
CASSYSGGTGTGTNYGYTF	TGTGCCAGCAGTTACTCTGGGGGTACCGGGACAGGGACTAACTATGGCTACACCTTC	many	TRBJ1-2	TRBD1	TRBV6-5
CSASGPDTQYF	TGCAGTGCTAGCGGACCAGATACGCAGTATTTT	many	TRBJ2-3	NA	TRBV20-1
CASSLEGVDTQYF	TGTGCCAGCAGCTTAGAGGGGGTAGATACGCAGTATTTT	many	TRBJ2-3	NA	TRBV7-9
CASSLASTVYGYTF	TGTGCCAGCAGCTTAGCTAGCACAGTCTATGGCTACACCTTC	NA	TRBJ1-2	NA	TRBV7-2
CSARGGGGDSGELFF	TGCAGTGCTAGAGGCGGAGGGGGCGACTCCGGGGAGCTGTTTTTT	many	TRBJ2-2	NA	TRBV20-1
CASSRLADSTDTQYF	TGTGCCAGCAGCCGACTAGCAGACAGCACAGATACGCAGTATTTT	many	TRBJ2-3	TRBD2	TRBV3-1
CASSHPLGLATNNEQFF	TGTGCCAGCAGCCACCCCCTCGGACTAGCGACGAACAATGAGCAGTTCTTC	many	TRBJ2-1	TRBD2	TRBV4-2
CASSLRLAGGTDTQYF	TGTGCCAGCAGCCTAAGACTAGCGGGGGGGACAGATACGCAGTATTTT	many	TRBJ2-3	TRBD2	TRBV4-2
CVSRKGPEQFF	TGTGTCAGCAGGAAGGGGCCTGAGCAGTTCTTC	NA	TRBJ2-1	NA	TRBV12-3/TRBV12-4
CASSLQRGYEQYF	TGCGCCAGCAGCTTACAGCGGGGCTACGAGCAGTACTTC	many	TRBJ2-7	TRBD2	TRBV5-1
CASSLQGPPNTEAFF	TGCGCCAGCAGCTTGCAGGGGCCCCCGAACACTGAAGCTTTCTTT	many	TRBJ1-1	NA	TRBV5-1
CASSRTSGTDTQYF	TGTGCCAGCTCACGTACTAGCGGCACAGATACGCAGTATTTT	many	TRBJ2-3	TRBD2	TRBV18
CASSYRGMNTEAFF	TGTGCCAGCAGTTACAGGGGCATGAACACTGAAGCTTTCTTT	many	TRBJ1-1	NA	TRBV6-6
CASSNTGTHGYTF	TGTGCCAGTAGTAATACAGGGACCCATGGCTACACCTTC	few	TRBJ1-2	NA	TRBV19
CAWHNSGNTIYF	TGTGCCTGGCACAACTCTGGAAACACCATATATTTT	NA	TRBJ1-3	NA	TRBV30